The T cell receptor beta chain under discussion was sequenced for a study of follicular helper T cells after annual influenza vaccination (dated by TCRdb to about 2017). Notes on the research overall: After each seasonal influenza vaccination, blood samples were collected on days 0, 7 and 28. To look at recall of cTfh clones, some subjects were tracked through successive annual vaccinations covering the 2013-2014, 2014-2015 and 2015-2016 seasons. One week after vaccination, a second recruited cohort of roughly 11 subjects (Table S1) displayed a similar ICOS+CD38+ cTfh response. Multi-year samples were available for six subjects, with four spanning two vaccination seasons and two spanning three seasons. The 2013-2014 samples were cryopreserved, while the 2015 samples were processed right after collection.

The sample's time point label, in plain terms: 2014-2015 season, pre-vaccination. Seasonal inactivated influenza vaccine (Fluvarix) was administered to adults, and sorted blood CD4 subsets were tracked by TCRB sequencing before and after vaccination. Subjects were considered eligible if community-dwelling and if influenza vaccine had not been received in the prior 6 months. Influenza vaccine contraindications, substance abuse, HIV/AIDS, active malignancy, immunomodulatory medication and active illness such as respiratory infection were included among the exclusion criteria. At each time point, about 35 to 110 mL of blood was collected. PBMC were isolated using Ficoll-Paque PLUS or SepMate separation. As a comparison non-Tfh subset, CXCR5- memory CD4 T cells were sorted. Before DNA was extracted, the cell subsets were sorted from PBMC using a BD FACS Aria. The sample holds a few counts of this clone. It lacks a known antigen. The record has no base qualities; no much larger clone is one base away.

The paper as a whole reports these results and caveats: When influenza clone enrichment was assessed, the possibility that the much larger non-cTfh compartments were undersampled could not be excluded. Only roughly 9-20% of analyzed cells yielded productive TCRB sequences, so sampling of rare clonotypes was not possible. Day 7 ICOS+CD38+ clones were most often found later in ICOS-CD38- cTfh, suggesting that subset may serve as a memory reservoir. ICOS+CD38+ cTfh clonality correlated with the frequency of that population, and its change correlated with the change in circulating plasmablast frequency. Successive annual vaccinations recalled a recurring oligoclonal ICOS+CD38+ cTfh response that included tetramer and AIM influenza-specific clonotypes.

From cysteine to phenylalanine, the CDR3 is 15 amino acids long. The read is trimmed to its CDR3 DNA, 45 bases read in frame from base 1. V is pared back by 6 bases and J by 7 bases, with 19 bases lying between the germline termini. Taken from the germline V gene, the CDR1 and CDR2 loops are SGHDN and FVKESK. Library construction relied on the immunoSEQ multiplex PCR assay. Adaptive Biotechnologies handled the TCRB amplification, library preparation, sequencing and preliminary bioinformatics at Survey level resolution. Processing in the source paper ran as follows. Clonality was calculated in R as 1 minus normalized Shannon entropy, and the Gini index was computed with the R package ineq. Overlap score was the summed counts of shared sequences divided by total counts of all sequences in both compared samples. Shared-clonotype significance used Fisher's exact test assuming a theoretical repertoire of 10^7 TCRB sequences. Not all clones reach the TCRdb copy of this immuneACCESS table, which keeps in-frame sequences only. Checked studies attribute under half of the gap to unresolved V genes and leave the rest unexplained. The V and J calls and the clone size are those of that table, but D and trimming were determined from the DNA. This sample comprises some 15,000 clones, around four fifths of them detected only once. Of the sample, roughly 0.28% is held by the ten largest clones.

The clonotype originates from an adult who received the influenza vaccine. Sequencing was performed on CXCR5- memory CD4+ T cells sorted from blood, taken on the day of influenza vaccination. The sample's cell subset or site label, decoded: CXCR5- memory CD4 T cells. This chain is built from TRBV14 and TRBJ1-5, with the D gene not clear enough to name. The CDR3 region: CASSRPAGIGQPQHF. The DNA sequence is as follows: TGTGCCAGCAGTCGCCCAGCGGGGATAGGGCAGCCCCAGCATTTT.